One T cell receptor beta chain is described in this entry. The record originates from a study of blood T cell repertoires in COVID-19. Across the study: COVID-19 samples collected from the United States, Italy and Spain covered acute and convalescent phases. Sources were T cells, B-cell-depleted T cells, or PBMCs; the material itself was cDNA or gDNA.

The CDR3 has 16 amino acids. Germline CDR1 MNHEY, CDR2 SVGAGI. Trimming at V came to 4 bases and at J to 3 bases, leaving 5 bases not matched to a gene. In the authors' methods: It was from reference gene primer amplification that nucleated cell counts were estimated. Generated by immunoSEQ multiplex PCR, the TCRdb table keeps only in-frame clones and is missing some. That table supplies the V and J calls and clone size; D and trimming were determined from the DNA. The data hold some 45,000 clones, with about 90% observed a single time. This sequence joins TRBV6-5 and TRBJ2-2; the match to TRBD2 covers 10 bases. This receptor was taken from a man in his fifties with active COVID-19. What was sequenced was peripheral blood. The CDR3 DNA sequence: TGTGCCAGCAGTTTTCAAGCGGGAGGGGACACCGGGGAGCTGTTTTTT. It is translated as CASSFQAGGDTGELFF.